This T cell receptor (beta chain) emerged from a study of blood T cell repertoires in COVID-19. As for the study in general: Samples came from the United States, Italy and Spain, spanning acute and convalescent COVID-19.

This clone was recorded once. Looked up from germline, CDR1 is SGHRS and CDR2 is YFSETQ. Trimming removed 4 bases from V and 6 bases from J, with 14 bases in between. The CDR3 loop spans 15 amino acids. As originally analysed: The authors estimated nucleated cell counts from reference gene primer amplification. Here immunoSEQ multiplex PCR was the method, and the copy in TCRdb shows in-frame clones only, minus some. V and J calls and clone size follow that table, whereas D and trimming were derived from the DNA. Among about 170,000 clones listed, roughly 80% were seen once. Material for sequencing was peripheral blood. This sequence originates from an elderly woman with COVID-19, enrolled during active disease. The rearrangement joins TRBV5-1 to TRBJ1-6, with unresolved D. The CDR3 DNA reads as TGCGCCAGCAGCCCCGGTGCGCGGAGTAATTCACCCCTCCACTTT. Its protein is CASSPGARSNSPLHF.